This T cell receptor beta chain was retrieved from a study of neoadjuvant anti-PD-1 for oral cavity cancer. Broader study findings: TCR analyses covered only a few patients per response group.

The protocol was immunoSEQ multiplex PCR, while the TCRdb copy is restricted to in-frame clones and leaves out a portion. The sample has about 72,000 clones, over 70% seen once; the top ten hold nearly 3.5%. The V and J ends lost 0 bases and 7 bases, in that order; junction bases with no gene match: 18. The CDR3 runs to 18 residues. The germline V gene encodes CDR1 MNHNS and CDR2 SASEGT. Notes on this clone: What it recognizes is unknown.

The clonotype was recovered from a person aged 35-79 years with oral cavity squamous cell carcinoma. The sample in question was PBMCs, obtained before nivolumab (anti-PD-1) treatment. This chain joins TRBV6-1 and TRBJ2-7, with TRBD1 matching 7 bases. The DNA of the CDR3 is TGTGCCAGCAGTGAAGCAGTAACCGGCGACAGGGTCCGACTTGAGCAGTACTTC. Encoded protein: CASSEAVTGDRVRLEQYF.